This passage covers 13 T cell receptor beta chains from one sample sequenced in a study of Ad26.COV2.S vaccination and SARS-CoV-2 variants. Libraries were prepared by immunoSEQ multiplex PCR; TCRdb keeps only in-frame clonotypes and omits some of them. The data contain hundreds of thousands of clones, 83% of them singletons. Indicated treatment: some 20 received Ad26.COV2.S at low or high dose, single or two shots; about five received placebo; per-sample allocation not given. Each sample was drawn 63 days after the first injection (of vaccine or placebo). The sample was peripheral blood, taken in a trial of Ad26.COV2.S vaccine versus placebo. Every receptor here comes from a person between 18 and 65 years old who received the Ad26.COV2.S COVID-19 vaccine or a placebo.

The chain is built from TRBV7-8 and TRBJ1-1; the match to TRBD1 covers 12 bases. V shed 2 bases and J 5 bases; nucleotides not matched to a gene: 6. CDR1 and CDR2 (germline): SGHVS, FQNEAQ. This CDR3 contains 16 residues. CDR3 sequence: CASSLRDRGRETEAFF. The CDR3 DNA follows: TGTGCCAGCAGCTTAAGGGACAGGGGGCGAGAGACTGAAGCTTTCTTT.

This clone was counted once. The rearrangement joins TRBV5-1 to TRBJ2-7; D not resolved. CDR1 is SGHRS and CDR2 is YFSETQ in the germline V gene. The CDR3 totals 13 residues. V was trimmed by 4 bases and J by 2 bases, leaving 10 bases between them. The CDR3 loop reads CASSLSATYEQYF. As DNA, the CDR3 is TGCGCCAGCAGCCTTAGTGCCACCTACGAGCAGTACTTC.

The chain joins TRBV4-3 to TRBJ1-1; unclear D gene. This CDR3 region has 15 residues. The V end lost 3 bases, the J end lost 6 bases, and 17 bases lay between the germline ends. Germline V gene data show CDR1 as LGHNA and CDR2 as YSLEER. The CDR3 region is CASSHQSEGWAEAFF. The CDR3 DNA reads as TGCGCCAGCAGCCATCAATCGGAGGGATGGGCTGAAGCTTTCTTT.

Remarks on this clone: Other DNA sequences in the same sample also yield this CDR3. This chain joins TRBV30 and TRBJ1-5, with unresolved D. V lost 0 bases, J lost 6 bases, and 6 bases lay in between. The germline CDR1 and CDR2 sequences are GTSNPN and SVGIG (reference sequence). The CDR3 has 12 amino acids. CDR3 nucleotide sequence: TGTGCCTGGAGTGTACGCGGTCAGCCCCAGCATTTT. Translation: CAWSVRGQPQHF. The complete variable domain, with remaining parts taken from reference TRBV30 and TRBJ1-5, reads SQTIHQWPATLVQPVGSPLSLECTVEGTSNPNLYWYRQAAGRGLQLLFYSVGIGQISSEVPQNLSASRPQDRQFILSSKKLLLSDSGFYLCAWSVRGQPQHFGDGTRLSIL.

The chain employs TRBV18 and TRBJ2-7, with 7 positions matching TRBD1. Germline V CDR1 and CDR2: KGHSH, LQKENI. V lost 3 bases and J lost 0; bases outside the gene matches: 5. This CDR3 has 15 amino acids. CDR3: CASSPNRDSSYEQYF. The CDR3 nucleotides read TGTGCCAGCTCACCCAACCGGGACAGCTCCTACGAGCAGTACTTC.

The rearrangement links TRBV5-1 to TRBJ1-1, with a tentative D call TRBD1 (5 bases). The CDR3 consists of 13 residues. Trimming stripped 3 bases from V and 2 bases from J, with 8 bases between. Germline assignment: CDR1 SGHRS and CDR2 YFSETQ. CDR3 DNA sequence: TGCGCCAGCAGCTCGACAGTTAACACTGAAGCTTTCTTT. This gives the protein CASSSTVNTEAFF.

The CDR3 nucleotides read TGCGCCAGCAGCTCAGGGATGGTCCACGTGTTGGATGAAGCTTTCTTT. Its protein is CASSSGMVHVLDEAFF. This chain links TRBV5-1 with TRBJ1-1, with a possible D match to TRBD1 (5 bases). Trimming removed 3 bases at V and 7 bases at J, with 22 bases between. CDR3 length: 16 amino acids. Germline values: CDR1 SGHRS, CDR2 YFSETQ.

This clone turned up a few times. The V and J genes are TRBV5-1 and TRBJ2-7; D remains ambiguous. The CDR3 runs 14 residues. Germline-derived CDR1 and CDR2 are SGHRS and YFSETQ. Trimming pared 0 bases from V and 6 bases from J, leaving 13 bases between. The CDR3: CASSLDGSPSEQYF. The CDR3 DNA reads TGCGCCAGCAGCTTGGACGGCAGTCCTTCCGAGCAGTACTTC.

The CDR3 sequence: CASSLTGHPVLTF. CDR3 in DNA: TGTGCCAGCAGTTTAACAGGGCATCCCGTCCTGACTTTC. V gene TRBV27 combines with J gene TRBJ2-6, with a tentative D call TRBD1 (6 bases). Trimming took 2 bases from V and 12 from J, leaving 11 bases between them. CDR1 is MNHEY, CDR2 SMNVEV, per germline (reference sequence). The CDR3 has 13 residues.

In nucleotides, the CDR3 is TGTGCCAGCAGCGAGGGCCCTGGTGGCAGGGTCTACGAGCAGTACTTC. Protein: CASSEGPGGRVYEQYF. V usage is TRBV9 and J usage is TRBJ2-7, with D perhaps TRBD1 (5 bases). The V gene lost 3 bases and the J gene lost 3 bases, with 19 bases spanning the gap. The CDR3 has 16 residues. Per germline, CDR1 SGDLS and CDR2 YYNGEE.

This clone showed up just once. This sequence joins TRBV4-2 and TRBJ1-2; D is ambiguous. The CDR3 is 13 amino acids. The V and J ends lost 4 bases and 8 bases respectively, with 14 bases between them. Per the germline V gene, CDR1 is LGHNA and CDR2 is YNFKEQ. The CDR3 protein is CASSLNPSMGYTF. In DNA form, the CDR3 reads TGTGCCAGCAGCCTAAACCCGAGTATGGGCTACACCTTC.

This chain links TRBV3-1 (or the pseudogene TRBV3-2) with TRBJ2-2, with 10 bases lining up with TRBD2. The CDR3 has 15 residues. CDR1 is LGHDT, CDR2 YNNKEL, per germline (reference sequence). V dropped 7 bases and J dropped 5; count of bases not matched to a gene: 7. DNA of the CDR3: TGTGCCAGCACCCTAGCGGGGGTTACGACCGGGGAGCTGTTTTTT. Its protein is CASTLAGVTTGELFF.

This rearrangement joins TRBV3-1 (or the pseudogene TRBV3-2) to TRBJ1-6; no reliable D call. V gave up 4 bases and J gave up 5 bases, with 9 bases separating them. This CDR3 comprises 14 residues. CDR1 LGHDT and CDR2 YNNKEL come from the germline V gene (reference sequence). The CDR3 protein is CASSPWSNNSPLHF. In DNA, the CDR3 is TGTGCCAGCAGCCCTTGGAGCAATAATTCACCCCTCCACTTT.